The 5 T cell receptor beta chains below were found in one sample sequenced in a study of CD8+CD57+ T cells in acquired aplastic anemia. Profiling of TCR beta VDJ combinations and CDR3 sequences used genomic DNA as template. In TCRdb, the reads were re-called with MiXCR into one record per CDR3 protein. Of more than 250,000 distinct CDR3 sequences listed, around three fifths are singletons. The sample comprised sorted CD4+, CD8+, or CD8+CD57+ T cells (not recorded which) from PBMCs. Receptors originate from a human donor with severe aplastic anemia or a healthy control (not recorded which).

This clonotype was counted ten times or more. This chain uses TRBV15 with TRBJ1-2; 7 bases match TRBD1. Unmatched junction bases numbered 6, after V lost 0 bases and J lost 5 bases. The CDR3 spans 15 residues. Germline CDR1 LNHNV, CDR2 YYDKDF (reference sequence). CDR3 DNA: TGTGCCACCAGCAGAGATCCCACAGGGGCTTATGGCTACACCTTC. Residues: CATSRDPTGAYGYTF.

This clonotype was picked up a small number of times. Here the CDR3 DNA reads TGTGCCAGCAGCCAACTTAGGGGTTCGTCCGAGCAGTACTTC. This gives the protein CASSQLRGSSEQYF. The chain uses TRBV7-9 and TRBJ2-7; D is possibly TRBD1 (5 bases). The CDR3 consists of 14 residues. CDR1 is SEHNR, CDR2 FQNEAQ, per germline (reference sequence). With 5 bases removed from V and 6 bases from J, the gap between germline ends came to 17 bases.

This clonotype was seen many times. The chain couples TRBV30 to TRBJ2-7; D is possibly TRBD2 (5 bases). V lost 8 bases and J 2 bases, leaving 13 bases between the germline ends. CDR3 length: 12 amino acids. Germline V gene sequence: CDR1 GTSNPN, CDR2 SVGIG (reference sequence). This chain's CDR3 is CALGDTTYEQYF. The CDR3 DNA is TGTGCCCTCGGGGATACAACCTACGAGCAGTACTTC.

On this clonotype: Germline is not matched at one junction end, which may reflect a read error. The chain has TRBV2 and TRBJ1-5, with 7 positions matching TRBD1. Germline values: CDR1 SNHLY, CDR2 FYNNEI. The CDR3 runs 12 residues. The chain's CDR3 is CASRENRGPLDF. CDR3 sequence (DNA): TGTGCCAGCAGGGAGAACAGGGGACCCTTGGATTTT.

This clonotype was seen many times. This chain joins TRBV11-1 and TRBJ1-1; 9 bases line up with TRBD1. This CDR3 comprises 16 residues. Trimming cost V 5 bases and J 2 bases; bases outside gene matches: 9. Germline-derived CDR1 and CDR2 are SGHAT and FQDESV (reference sequence). The CDR3 here is CASSPVLGQGNTEAFF. The CDR3 DNA reads TGTGCCAGCAGCCCCGTCCTGGGACAGGGTAACACTGAAGCTTTCTTT.